This TCR beta chain was obtained from a study of T-cell reconstitution after alpha-beta-depleted transplantation in children. For TCRbeta, the library was prepared with unique molecular identifiers. A single record per CDR3 protein comes from TCRdb applying MiXCR to the PCR reads. The table has hundreds of thousands of distinct CDR3 sequences, about 16% seen once. The V end lost 5 bases, the J end lost 2 bases, and 12 bases lay between the germline ends. This CDR3 region has 15 residues. Germline V gives CDR1 SGHVS, CDR2 FQNEAQ. Findings and limits, study-wide: It was surviving recipient T cells and thymic progenitors that gave some patients high TCRbeta diversity at day 60. The study reportedly traced alpha-beta T cells about two months after transplant to several hundred expanded graft clones. One year after transplant, T-cell counts and diversity came mostly from newly produced T cells.

This clonotype was seen more than once but under ten times. Its antigen is not identified. The TCR originated in a male patient younger than 18 who had a stem cell transplant for acute lymphoblastic leukemia, so the T cells may come from the graft donor. The V gene is TRBV7-8, the J gene TRBJ1-4; D not resolved. This specimen consisted of PBMCs, mostly from graft donor cells, obtained 360 days after TCRalphabeta/CD19-depleted stem cell transplant. The chain's CDR3 is CASSAAELTNEKLFF. CDR3 nucleotide sequence: TGTGCCAGCAGCGCCGCTGAATTGACTAATGAAAAACTGTTTTTT.